This passage covers 2 T cell receptor beta chains from one sample sequenced in a study of shared clonotypes between healthy human individuals. Repertoires were generated with immunoSEQ multiplex PCR, while TCRdb's copy carries only in-frame clones and drops some. Altogether approximately 710,000 clones are present, about 92% being singletons, with the ten largest covering 30% to 35%. Sequenced: memory CD8+ T cells from PBMCs. Subset in this sample: CD45RO+ cells pooled with CCR7-negative TemRA cells. These receptors were taken from a man aged 18 to 29 in good health. Some clones in this sample may be carry-over from other donors' samples.

The gene calls are TRBV7-9 and TRBJ2-5; tentatively, D is TRBD1 (7 bases). Per the germline V gene, CDR1 is SEHNR and CDR2 is FQNEAQ (reference sequence). The germline V and J ends were trimmed by 7 bases and 1 base, with 25 bases remaining between them. The CDR3 is 18 amino acids. As DNA, the CDR3 is TGTGCCAGCATCCCAGGGGCCCCAGGGGGGCAGCCCCAAGAGACCCAGTACTTC. It specifies CASIPGAPGGQPQETQYF.

V and J are TRBV6-1 and TRBJ2-3, with 13 bases that match TRBD2. J gave up 2 bases and V 6 bases, and 2 bases lay outside the gene matches. From germline, CDR1 is MNHNS and CDR2 SASEGT. This CDR3 has 15 amino acids. The CDR3 bases are TGTGCCAGCAGGGGACTAGCGGGGCCCACAGATACGCAGTATTTT. It translates to CASRGLAGPTDTQYF.